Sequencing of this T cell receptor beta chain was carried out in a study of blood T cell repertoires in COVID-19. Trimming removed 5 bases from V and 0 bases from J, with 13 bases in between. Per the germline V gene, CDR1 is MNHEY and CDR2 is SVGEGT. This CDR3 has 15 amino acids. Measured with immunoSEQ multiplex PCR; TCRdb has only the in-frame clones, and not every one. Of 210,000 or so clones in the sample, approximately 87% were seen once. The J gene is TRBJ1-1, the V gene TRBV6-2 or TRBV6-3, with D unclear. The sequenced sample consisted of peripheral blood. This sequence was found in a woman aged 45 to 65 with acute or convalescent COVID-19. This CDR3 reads CASSTQSTLNTEAFF. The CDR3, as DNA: TGTGCCAGCAGTACCCAATCTACCCTGAACACTGAAGCTTTCTTT.